What follows are 3 T cell receptor beta chains derived from one specimen sequenced in a study of blood T cell repertoires in COVID-19. Data came from immunoSEQ multiplex PCR; TCRdb stores just in-frame clones and leaves some out. Here the sample spans roughly 130,000 clones, roughly 83% being singletons. Sequences were obtained from peripheral blood. Receptors were obtained from a woman between 50 and 59 years old with acute or convalescent COVID-19.

The V and J genes are TRBV6-5 and TRBJ1-5; 8 bases line up with TRBD1. CDR3 size: 15 residues. V trimming: 7 bases; J trimming: 2 bases; junction bases outside the gene matches: 7. In germline, CDR1 is MNHEY, CDR2 SVGAGI. The CDR3 loop reads CASKYDRGGNQPQHF. The CDR3 region has the DNA TGTGCCAGCAAGTATGACAGGGGCGGCAATCAGCCCCAGCATTTT.

The gene calls are TRBV5-5 and TRBJ2-3; 8 nucleotides agree with TRBD2. With V trimmed by 4 bases and J by 3 bases, 16 bases remained unmatched. This CDR3 region has 18 residues. Germline V gives CDR1 SGHKS, CDR2 YYEKEE (reference sequence). For the CDR3, the DNA is TGTGCCAGCAGCCCCCAAGCCGGGGGGGCCTTAGGGACAGATACGCAGTATTTT. Translation: CASSPQAGGALGTDTQYF.

This clone was recorded a few times. The CDR3 DNA reads as TGCGCCAGCAGTCAATCGGGGAGACAGGGTTGCGAGCAGTACTTC. Its translation: CASSQSGRQGCEQYF. The chain joins TRBV23-1 to TRBJ2-7; 7 positions match TRBD1. TRBV23-1 is known as an ORF, though its function is uncertain. The CDR3 covers 15 residues. V shed 0 bases, J shed 6 bases, and the junction held 8 bases outside the gene matches.